This T cell receptor (beta chain) was sequenced in a study of tumor-infiltrating lymphocytes in primary liver carcinoma. The template, around 540 ng total RNA, yielded TCR beta cDNA made with a constant-region primer. Generation of the TCR beta libraries relied on three nested multiplex PCR rounds using slightly modified ARM-PCR. The opening two PCR rounds, nine to eleven cycles each, paired TRBV1-TRBV30 forward primers with a C-beta reverse primer. TCRdb reprocessed the multiplex PCR reads with MiXCR, giving one entry per CDR3 protein. Of 100,000 to 150,000 distinct CDR3 sequences in the sample, around two thirds were seen once. Unsorted bulk tissue, about 19-32 mg of it, served as the source for co-extraction of RNA and DNA. Those sampled were patients whose primary liver carcinoma was treated by surgical resection. V lost 4 bases, J lost 0 bases, and 13 bases lay in between. Germline V gene sequence: CDR1 MDHEN, CDR2 SYDVKM. This CDR3 has 15 residues.

This clonotype has a handful of counts. The gene calls are TRBV28 and TRBJ2-7, with D unclear. The specimen was liver tumor tissue from sampling region 1. Documented subset: tumor region T1, superior pole. The sequence came from a woman in her sixties or seventies with primary liver carcinoma and hepatitis B virus infection. CDR3 in amino acids: CASSSPSTSSYEQYF. The CDR3 DNA follows: TGTGCCAGCAGTTCTCCCTCGACAAGCTCCTACGAGCAGTACTTC.